The 26 T cell receptor beta chains presented below share a single source sample, sequenced in a study of Graves' ophthalmopathy and Graves' hyperthyroidism. The study amplified TCR beta CDR3 regions using RNA transcripts. HTBI-primed RT-PCR formed the first round, and a multiplex PCR formed the second. Using its own MiXCR run on the multiplex PCR reads, TCRdb lists one record per CDR3 protein. The sample holds about 620,000 distinct CDR3 sequences, about 20% seen once. Sequencing was done on a sample of peripheral blood. These receptor sequences come from a young woman with stable Graves' hyperthyroidism. Some clones in this sample may be carry-over from other donors' samples.

This clonotype was counted a few times. This chain's CDR3 is CATRGALGAYGYTF. The CDR3 DNA is TGTGCCACCCGTGGGGCCCTCGGGGCCTATGGCTACACCTTC. This rearrangement joins TRBV28 to TRBJ1-2; D may be TRBD1 (5 bases). Germline V gene lookup returns CDR1 MDHEN and CDR2 SYDVKM. The CDR3 extends over 14 amino acids. The germline V and J ends were trimmed by 10 bases and 4 bases, with 19 bases remaining between them.

This clonotype was seen repeatedly, ten times or more. The V and J genes are TRBV27 and TRBJ1-2; TRBD1 aligns across 8 bases. This CDR3 contains 15 residues. Looked up from germline, CDR1 is MNHEY and CDR2 is SMNVEV (reference sequence). V gave up 4 bases and J gave up 4 bases; unmatched junction bases: 8. The chain's CDR3 is CASSYKTGDGYGYTF. The CDR3, as DNA: TGTGCCAGCAGTTACAAGACAGGGGACGGCTATGGCTACACCTTC.

Many counts were recorded for this clonotype. The rearrangement links TRBV12-3 or TRBV12-4 to TRBJ1-1; D may be TRBD1 (5 bases). The CDR3 extends over 16 amino acids. V lost 2 bases and J lost 1, with 14 bases in between. In nucleotides, the CDR3 is TGTGCCAGCAGTTTACCTCGGGGGACTGCGAACACTGAAGCTTTCTTT. This gives the protein CASSLPRGTANTEAFF.

This chain links TRBV28 with TRBJ1-2, with 7 bases aligning to TRBD1. The CDR3 extends over 18 amino acids. The V and J ends lost 6 bases and 5 bases, in that order; junction bases with no gene match: 21. Germline CDR1 and CDR2: MDHEN and SYDVKM. CDR3 nucleotide sequence: TGTGCCAGCAGCACCCTTTCCCTTTCGACAGGGCCATTATATGGCTACACCTTC. Encoded protein: CASSTLSLSTGPLYGYTF.

This clonotype has ten or more counts. The chain combines TRBV6-1 with TRBJ1-6; TRBD1 matches 8 bases. The germline V gene has CDR1 MNHNS and CDR2 SASEGT. The CDR3 sequence is 16 residues long. With 5 bases clipped from V and 9 bases from J, the junction kept 12 bases outside the gene matches. The CDR3, as DNA: TGTGCCAGCAGTCAACCGGGACAGGCGAGCGGTTCACCCCTCCACTTT. This translates into CASSQPGQASGSPLHF.

In its sample, this clonotype was seen many times. The genes are TRBV6-1 and TRBJ1-2; TRBD1 matches at 9 bases. The CDR3 is made up of 14 amino acids. J was trimmed by 10 bases and V by 6 bases; bases with no gene match: 12. The germline V gene encodes CDR1 MNHNS and CDR2 SASEGT. CDR3 in DNA: TGTGCCAGCAGGAGACAGGGGGGCGGGCATGACTACACCTTC. It is translated as CASRRQGGGHDYTF.

In its sample, this clonotype was seen many times. The chain uses TRBV6-5 and TRBJ2-5; 13 bases are a match to TRBD2. This CDR3 contains 14 residues. Germline V CDR1 and CDR2: MNHEY, SVGAGI. V dropped 6 bases and J dropped 7; count of bases not matched to a gene: 5. As DNA, the CDR3 is TGTGCCAGCAGCCCAGGGACTAGCGGGGTGACCCAGTACTTC. Residues: CASSPGTSGVTQYF.

This clonotype has a count of ten or more. This chain joins TRBV12-3 or TRBV12-4 and TRBJ2-5; 10 nucleotides line up with TRBD1. The CDR3 consists of 15 residues. V trimming: 3 bases; J trimming: 4 bases; junction bases outside the gene matches: 5. CDR3 loop: CASSFRDRGTETQYF. DNA of the CDR3: TGTGCCAGCAGTTTCCGGGACAGGGGTACAGAGACCCAGTACTTC.

This clonotype was observed a few times. V is TRBV30 and J is TRBJ1-2; D unclear. Trimming pared 5 bases from V and 5 bases from J, leaving 18 bases between. This CDR3 is 14 amino acids long. Germline V gene sequence: CDR1 GTSNPN, CDR2 SVGIG (reference sequence). This CDR3 is CAWEQTVGYYGYTF. CDR3 nucleotide sequence: TGTGCCTGGGAACAAACCGTGGGGTATTATGGCTACACCTTC. The full variable domain, in which reference TRBV30 and TRBJ1-2 provide the parts outside the CDR3, is SQTIHQWPATLVQPVGSPLSLECTVEGTSNPNLYWYRQAAGRGLQLLFYSVGIGQISSEVPQNLSASRPQDRQFILSSKKLLLSDSGFYLCAWEQTVGYYGYTFGSGTRLTVV.

This clonotype was picked up a small number of times. The chain combines TRBV28 with TRBJ1-5; 7 bases align to TRBD1. V dropped 6 bases and J dropped 4; count of bases not matched to a gene: 9. The CDR3 is 15 residues long. Germline V gene data show CDR1 as MDHEN and CDR2 as SYDVKM. The CDR3, as DNA: TGTGCCAGCAGCGACGCAGGGGGGTGGAATCAGCCCCAGCATTTT. Encoded protein: CASSDAGGWNQPQHF.

This clonotype showed up many times. This chain uses TRBV6-5 with TRBJ2-5; TRBD2 might be the D (6 bases). The CDR3 is made up of 14 amino acids. Germline values: CDR1 MNHEY, CDR2 SVGAGI. Trimming stripped 2 bases from V and 4 bases from J, with 11 bases between. The CDR3 loop is CASSYGGEVETQYF. The CDR3 nucleotides read TGTGCCAGCAGTTACGGCGGGGAGGTAGAGACCCAGTACTTC.

This clonotype was detected many times. The rearrangement uses TRBV6-4 and TRBJ1-5, with TRBD1 matching over 7 bases. The CDR3 covers 17 residues. After removal of 6 bases from V and 0 bases from J, the junction contained 11 bases not matched to a gene. Germline V gene lookup returns CDR1 MRHNA and CDR2 SNTAGT. The CDR3 loop is CASRPRGLGASNQPQHF. CDR3 nucleotides: TGTGCCAGCAGGCCAAGGGGGCTAGGGGCTAGCAATCAGCCCCAGCATTTT.

The chain recombines TRBV19 with TRBJ2-2; 10 nucleotides agree with TRBD2. This CDR3 comprises 16 residues. Trimming removed 7 bases from V and 3 bases from J; junction bases left unmatched: 8. CDR1 is LNHDA, CDR2 SQIVND, per germline (reference sequence). DNA for the CDR3: TGTGCCAGTATCCCCAGCGGGAGGGCCGACACCGGGGAGCTGTTTTTT. Translating gives CASIPSGRADTGELFF.

The table lists this clonotype with many counts. This chain connects TRBV20-1 to TRBJ2-7; no firm D call. V was shortened by 5 bases and J by 0 bases, with 11 bases between the two germline ends. Germline-derived CDR1 and CDR2 are DFQATT and SNEGSKA (reference sequence). The CDR3 consists of 13 residues. CDR3 region: CSADLLSSYEQYF. In nucleotides, the CDR3 is TGCAGTGCTGACCTCTTGAGCTCCTACGAGCAGTACTTC.

This clonotype occurred a few times. V gene TRBV6-1 combines with J gene TRBJ2-7; TRBD1 might be the D (5 bases). Germline V CDR1 and CDR2: MNHNS, SASEGT. V lost 8 bases and J lost 0, with 11 bases in between. The CDR3 is 13 residues long. The CDR3 loop reads CASEYDSSYEQYF. The CDR3 bases are TGTGCCAGCGAATATGACAGCTCCTACGAGCAGTACTTC.

As for this clonotype: A read error may explain this, as a much larger clone is one base away. The chain carries TRBV2 and TRBJ2-7, with 8 bases fitting TRBD1. In germline, CDR1 is SNHLY, CDR2 FYNNEI. The CDR3 loop spans 14 amino acids. CDR3 sequence: CASNEQGGPYEQYF. CDR3 bases: TGTGCCAGCAATGAACAGGGGGGACCCTACGAGCAGTACTTC.

Many counts were recorded for this clonotype. The rearrangement joins TRBV7-8 to TRBJ2-7; 11 bases align to TRBD2. The length of the CDR3 is 14 residues. Looked up from germline, CDR1 is SGHVS and CDR2 is FQNEAQ. The V gene end was trimmed by 6 bases and the J gene end by 2 bases; junction bases not matched to a gene: 3. As DNA, the CDR3 is TGTGCCAGCAGGAGACTAGCGGGGCCCTACGAGCAGTACTTC. It specifies CASRRLAGPYEQYF.

This clonotype has ten or more counts. The rearrangement uses TRBV29-1 and TRBJ1-1; tentatively, D is TRBD1 (6 bases). Germline V CDR1 and CDR2: SQVTM, ANQGSEA. Trimming removed 4 bases at V and 6 bases at J, with 24 bases between. The CDR3 is made up of 16 amino acids. Here the CDR3 reads CSVVSLGSGVFSEAFF. DNA of the CDR3: TGCAGCGTTGTTTCGTTGGGGTCAGGGGTGTTCTCTGAAGCTTTCTTT.

This clonotype was seen more than once but under ten times. The CDR3 here is CASSVEDGGGGANQEQYF. In DNA form, the CDR3 reads TGTGCCAGCAGCGTAGAGGACGGGGGAGGGGGCGCAAATCAAGAGCAGTACTTC. V usage is TRBV9 and J usage is TRBJ2-7, with D perhaps TRBD1 or TRBD2 (7 bases each). The CDR3 has 18 residues. The V end lost 0 bases, the J end lost 7 bases, and 26 bases lay between the germline ends. Germline CDR1 and CDR2: SGDLS and YYNGEE.

This clonotype showed up many times. V is TRBV2 and J is TRBJ2-2; D might be TRBD1 or TRBD2, each matching 6 bases. The CDR3 is 15 amino acids. The V end lost 5 bases, the J end lost 6 bases, and 16 bases lay between the germline ends. The V gene's germline CDR1 is SNHLY and CDR2 FYNNEI. CDR3 loop: CASSRTNRQAGELFF. The CDR3 region has the DNA TGTGCCAGCAGTCGGACTAACCGACAGGCCGGGGAGCTGTTTTTT. The complete variable domain, with remaining parts taken from reference TRBV2 and TRBJ2-2, reads EPEVTQTPSHQVTQMGQEVILRCVPISNHLYFYWYRQILGQKVEFLVSFYNNEISEKSEIFDDQFSVERPDGSNFTLKIRSTKLEDSAMYFCASSRTNRQAGELFFGEGSRLTVL.

This clonotype was seen at least ten times. The V gene is TRBV12-3 or TRBV12-4, the J gene TRBJ2-5; 11 bases line up with TRBD2. The CDR3 consists of 14 residues. Unmatched junction bases numbered 0, after V lost 4 bases and J lost 2 bases. The CDR3 sequence is CASSSSGGQETQYF. The DNA for the CDR3 is TGTGCCAGCAGTTCTAGCGGGGGGCAAGAGACCCAGTACTTC.

This clonotype was seen repeatedly, ten times or more. The chain carries TRBV29-1 and TRBJ2-7; 7 bases are shared with TRBD2. This CDR3 comprises 13 residues. Trimming at V came to 8 bases and at J to 0 bases, leaving 7 bases not matched to a gene. Germline CDR1 SQVTM, CDR2 ANQGSEA. DNA of the CDR3: TGCAGCATTGCTGGCGGGGGCTCCTACGAGCAGTACTTC. It is translated as CSIAGGGSYEQYF.

This clonotype was counted many times. The chain links TRBV2 to TRBJ1-5, with 8 bases lining up with TRBD1. Per the germline V gene, CDR1 is SNHLY and CDR2 is FYNNEI. V was clipped by 3 bases and J by 7 bases; unmatched bases: 14. CDR3 length: 17 residues. CDR3 region: CASSDSLIWGQDQPQHF. In DNA form, the CDR3 reads TGTGCCAGCAGTGATTCCCTCATTTGGGGACAGGACCAGCCCCAGCATTTT. The full variable domain, rest sourced from reference TRBV2 and TRBJ1-5, is EPEVTQTPSHQVTQMGQEVILRCVPISNHLYFYWYRQILGQKVEFLVSFYNNEISEKSEIFDDQFSVERPDGSNFTLKIRSTKLEDSAMYFCASSDSLIWGQDQPQHFGDGTRLSIL.

There are a few counts of this clonotype. The chain recombines TRBV12-3 or TRBV12-4 with TRBJ2-2, with D perhaps matching TRBD2 (6 bases). This CDR3 has 14 amino acids. V was cut by 6 bases and J by 6 bases, with 14 bases left in between. CDR3 in amino acids: CASSQGLLSGELFF. The CDR3 coding sequence is TGTGCCAGCAGCCAAGGACTATTGTCCGGGGAGCTGTTTTTT.

This clonotype was seen a handful of times. This rearrangement joins TRBV12-3 or TRBV12-4 to TRBJ1-5, with TRBD1 matching 7 bases. With 5 bases clipped from V and 1 base from J, the junction kept 5 bases outside the gene matches. This CDR3 is 15 amino acids long. The CDR3 nucleotides are TGTGCCAGCAGTAACAGGGGCCGAAGCAATCAGCCCCAGCATTTT. Its translation is CASSNRGRSNQPQHF.

This clonotype has only a few counts. This chain connects TRBV19 to TRBJ1-2; possibly TRBD1 for D (5 bases). CDR3 length: 14 amino acids. The germline V and J ends were trimmed by 1 base and 8 bases, with 14 bases remaining between them. Per the germline V gene, CDR1 is LNHDA and CDR2 is SQIVND (reference sequence). The CDR3 sequence: CASSIARDVGGYTF. CDR3 nucleotides: TGTGCCAGTAGTATAGCCCGGGACGTGGGAGGCTACACCTTC.